Listed below are T cell receptor beta chains from one sample, sequenced in a study of OX40 agonist ivuxolimab in advanced cancers. Repertoires were generated with immunoSEQ multiplex PCR, while TCRdb's copy carries only in-frame clones and drops some. The sample yields about 65,000 clones, roughly 84% seen once. The specimen comprised CD4+ or CD8+ T cells sorted from blood, sampled in a trial of the OX40 agonist ivuxolimab. These receptors all stem from an adult with an advanced solid tumor such as melanoma, head and neck, liver or kidney cancer. Each CDR3 is given with its conserved first and last residue. D genes are given only for firm matches. Rows may omit the clone size; those that give it use once, few, many or a size class.

15,TRBV5-4,-,TRBJ1-1,-,TGTGCCAGCAGCCCGGGTGGAGGGTGGAACACTGAAGCTTTCTTT,CASSPGGGWNTEAFF
11,TRBV6-1,-,TRBJ1-6,-,TGTGCCAGCAGCCTCCATTCACCCCTCCACTTT,CASSLHSPLHF
14,TRBV28,-,TRBJ2-7,once,TGTGCCAGCACCTCGTGGGCAAACTCCTACGAGCAGTACTTC,CASTSWANSYEQYF
14,TRBV6-5,TRBD1,TRBJ2-2,-,TGTGCCAGCAGACCGACAGGGTCGACCGGGGAGCTGTTTTTT,CASRPTGSTGELFF
20,TRBV5-1,-,TRBJ1-1,-,TGCTCCAGCAGCTTGAGTGTAGCCGGAGACAGCAACCTCTTGAACACTGAAGCTTTCTTT,CSSSLSVAGDSNLLNTEAFF
15,TRBV6-4,-,TRBJ1-5,-,TGTGCCAGCAGTGAATCCGGGAGGGGGAACCAGCCCCAGCATTTT,CASSESGRGNQPQHF
14,TRBV25-1,TRBD1,TRBJ2-5,-,TGTGCCAGCAGTCAAGACAGGGGATATGTGACCCAGTACTTC,CASSQDRGYVTQYF
15,TRBV7-8,TRBD2,TRBJ2-4,-,TGTGCCAGCAGCTTAGGGAGCGGGGTGGGGAACATTCAGTACTTC,CASSLGSGVGNIQYF
14,TRBV29-1,TRBD1,TRBJ1-1,-,TGCAGCGTGGGACAGGGGCCGACCTGGGCTGAAGCTTTCTTT,CSVGQGPTWAEAFF
14,TRBV19,-,TRBJ1-5,-,TGTGCCAGTAGTATCACATCGGACAATCAGCCCCAGCATTTT,CASSITSDNQPQHF
12,TRBV5-1,-,TRBJ2-1,-,TGCGCCAGCAGCTTGAAAAGGGTTGAGCAGTTCTTC,CASSLKRVEQFF
16,TRBV4-1,-,TRBJ1-4,once,TGCGCCAGCAGCCAAGTAGCCACAGGACAAAATGAAAAACTGTTTTTT,CASSQVATGQNEKLFF
15,TRBV15,-,TRBJ2-6,-,TGTGCCACCAGCCGGGCGGGCTCTGGGGCCAACGTCCTGACTTTC,CATSRAGSGANVLTF
15,TRBV18,-,TRBJ1-1,-,TGTGCCAGCTCACCCCAAGGGGGTTTGAACACTGAAGCTTTCTTT,CASSPQGGLNTEAFF
13,TRBV30,-,TRBJ1-5,few,TGTGCCTGGAGTCGGGGATACAATCAGCCCCAGCATTTT,CAWSRGYNQPQHF
14,TRBV5-8,-,TRBJ2-3,-,TGTGCCAGCAGGGGGAAGAGGGGACCAGATACGCAGTATTTT,CASRGKRGPDTQYF
14,TRBV5-8,TRBD2,TRBJ2-5,-,TGTGCCAGCACTCCGGGGGGGGGTCAAGAGACCCAGTACTTC,CASTPGGGQETQYF
14,TRBV7-3,TRBD1,TRBJ1-6,medium-sized,TGTGCCAGCAGCTCGACAGGGGGCCGGTCACCCCTCCACTTT,CASSSTGGRSPLHF
16,TRBV7-6,-,TRBJ2-2,-,TGTGCCAGCAGCTCCCAGGGGGGGGCGAACACCGGGGAGCTGTTTTTT,CASSSQGGANTGELFF
14,TRBV19,-,TRBJ2-3,-,TGTGCCACAGTAGGGGCTAGGATGGCCGATACGCAGTATTTT,CATVGARMADTQYF
16,TRBV5-1,TRBD1,TRBJ2-2,-,TGCGCCAGCAGTAAAACGGACAGGGTAAACACCGGGGAGCTGTTTTTT,CASSKTDRVNTGELFF
19,TRBV6-4,TRBD1,TRBJ2-6,-,TGTGCCAGCAGTGACTCAATTACAGGGGGAAACTCTGGGGCCAACGTCCTGACTTTC,CASSDSITGGNSGANVLTF
14,TRBV29-1,-,TRBJ1-2,-,TGCAGCGCCCGGGGGGGGGACCGGGGCTATGGCTACACCTTC,CSARGGDRGYGYTF
15,TRBV7-2,-,TRBJ1-5,-,TGTGCCAGCAGCCCTGAGAGCAGGGGCAATCAGCCCCAGCATTTT,CASSPESRGNQPQHF
13,TRBV5-6,-,TRBJ1-1,-,TGTGCCAGCAGGGGGCTTGGCTACACTGAAGCTTTCTTT,CASRGLGYTEAFF